The T cell receptor beta chain described here comes from a study of immune characteristics of hereditary and idiopathic chronic pancreatitis. Findings of the study overall: Vbeta-Jbeta usage, including TRBV10, TRBV19, TRBV23 and TRBV5, differed by pancreatitis type. Versus controls, both chronic pancreatitis groups showed increased diversity and reduced clonality. Tissue came only from TPIAT, so disease duration may affect findings.

This clone was observed a handful of times. The antigen remains unidentified. The pancreas tissue came from patients undergoing total pancreatectomy with islet autotransplantation. No T cell sorting was done; genomic DNA came straight from bulk pancreas tissue. The CDR3 contains 17 residues. V was trimmed by 3 bases and J by 0 bases, leaving 17 bases between them. Germline CDR1 is MRHNA and CDR2 is SNTAGT. Measured with immunoSEQ multiplex PCR; TCRdb has only the in-frame clones, and not every one. The data contain just under 6,000 clones, 73% of them singletons. The specimen was pancreas tissue with hereditary chronic pancreatitis. The receptor comes from a human donor with chronic pancreatitis. The chain employs TRBV6-4 and TRBJ1-2; D gene uncertain. Here the CDR3 reads CASSERQFPTANYGYTF. DNA of the CDR3: TGTGCCAGCAGTGAAAGGCAGTTCCCGACTGCTAACTATGGCTACACCTTC.